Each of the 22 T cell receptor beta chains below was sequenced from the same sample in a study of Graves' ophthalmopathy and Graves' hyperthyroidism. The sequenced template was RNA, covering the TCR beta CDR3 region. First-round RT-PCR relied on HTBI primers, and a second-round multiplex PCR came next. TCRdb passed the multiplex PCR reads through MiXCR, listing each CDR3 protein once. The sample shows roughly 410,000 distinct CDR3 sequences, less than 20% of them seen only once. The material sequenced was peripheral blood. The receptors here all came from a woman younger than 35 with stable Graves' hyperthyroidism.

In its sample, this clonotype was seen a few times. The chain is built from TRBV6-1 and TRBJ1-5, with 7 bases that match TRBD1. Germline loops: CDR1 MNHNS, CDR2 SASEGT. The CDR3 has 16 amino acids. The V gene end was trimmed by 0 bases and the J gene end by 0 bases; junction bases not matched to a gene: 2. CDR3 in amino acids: CASSEATGYSNQPQHF. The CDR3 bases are TGTGCCAGCAGTGAAGCGACAGGGTATAGCAATCAGCCCCAGCATTTT.

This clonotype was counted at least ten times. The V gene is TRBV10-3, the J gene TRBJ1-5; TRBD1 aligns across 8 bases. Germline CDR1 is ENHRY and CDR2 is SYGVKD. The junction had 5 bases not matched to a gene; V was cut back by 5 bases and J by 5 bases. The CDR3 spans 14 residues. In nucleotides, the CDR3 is TGTGCCATCAGTTCAGGGGGCCTCTATCAGCCCCAGCATTTT. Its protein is CAISSGGLYQPQHF.

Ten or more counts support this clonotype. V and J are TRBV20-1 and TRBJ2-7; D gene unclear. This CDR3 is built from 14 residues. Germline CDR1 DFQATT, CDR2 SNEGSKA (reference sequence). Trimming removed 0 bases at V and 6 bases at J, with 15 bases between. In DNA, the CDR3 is TGCAGTGCTAGAGAGGGTGGGCAGGTCGGCGAGCAGTACTTC. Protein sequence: CSAREGGQVGEQYF.

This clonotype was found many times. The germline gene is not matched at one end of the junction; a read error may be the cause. CDR3: CARGGLSF. CDR3 coding DNA: TGTGCCAGAGGAGGGTTATCATTC. The chain links TRBV6-9 to TRBJ2-7; D perhaps matches TRBD2 (6 bases). The V gene's germline CDR1 is MNHGY and CDR2 SVAAGI. CDR3 length: 8 residues.

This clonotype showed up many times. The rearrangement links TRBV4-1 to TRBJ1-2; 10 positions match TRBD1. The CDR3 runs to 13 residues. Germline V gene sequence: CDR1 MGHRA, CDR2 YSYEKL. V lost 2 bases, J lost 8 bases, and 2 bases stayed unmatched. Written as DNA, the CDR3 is TGCGCCAGCAGCCAAAGGACAGGGGGAGGCTACACCTTC. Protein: CASSQRTGGGYTF.

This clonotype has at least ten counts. The CDR3 reads CASGSLAEETQYF. In DNA form, the CDR3 reads TGTGCTAGTGGTTCCCTAGCCGAAGAGACCCAGTACTTC. This chain uses TRBV12-5 with TRBJ2-5; D is possibly TRBD2 (5 bases). The V and J ends lost 4 bases and 3 bases respectively, with 9 bases between them. Germline lookup yields CDR1 LGHNT and CDR2 FRNRAP. This CDR3 comprises 13 residues.

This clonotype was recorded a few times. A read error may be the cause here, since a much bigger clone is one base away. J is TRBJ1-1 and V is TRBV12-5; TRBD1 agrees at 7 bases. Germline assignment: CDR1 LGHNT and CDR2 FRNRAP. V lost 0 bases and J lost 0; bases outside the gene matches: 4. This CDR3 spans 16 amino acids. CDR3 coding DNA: TGTGCTAGTGGTTTGGTACAAGGGGGCATGAACACTGAAGCTTTCTTT. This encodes CASGLVQGGMNTEAFF.

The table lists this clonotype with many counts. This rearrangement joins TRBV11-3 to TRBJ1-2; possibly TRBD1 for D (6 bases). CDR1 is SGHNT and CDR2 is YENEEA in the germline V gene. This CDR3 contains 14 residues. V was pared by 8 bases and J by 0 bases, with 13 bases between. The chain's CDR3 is CASAPGHTNYGYTF. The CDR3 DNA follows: TGTGCCAGCGCTCCGGGACACACTAACTATGGCTACACCTTC.

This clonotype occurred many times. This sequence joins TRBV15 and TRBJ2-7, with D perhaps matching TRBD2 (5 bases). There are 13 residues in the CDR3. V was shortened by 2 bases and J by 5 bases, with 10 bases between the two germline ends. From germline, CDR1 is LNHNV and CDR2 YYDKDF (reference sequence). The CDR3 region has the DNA TGTGCCACCAGCAGATCCCGGCGGGACGAGCAGTACTTC. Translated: CATSRSRRDEQYF.

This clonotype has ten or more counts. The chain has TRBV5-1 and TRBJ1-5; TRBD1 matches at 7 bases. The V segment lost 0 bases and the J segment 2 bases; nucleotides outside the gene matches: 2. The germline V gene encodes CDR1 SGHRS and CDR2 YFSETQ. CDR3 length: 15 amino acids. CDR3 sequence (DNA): TGCGCCAGCAGCTTGGACACAGGGGGCAATCAGCCCCAGCATTTT. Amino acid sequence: CASSLDTGGNQPQHF.

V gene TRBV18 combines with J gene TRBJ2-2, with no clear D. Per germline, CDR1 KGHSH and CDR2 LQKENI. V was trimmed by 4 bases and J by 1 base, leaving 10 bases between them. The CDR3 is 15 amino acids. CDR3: CASSRPNLNTGELFF. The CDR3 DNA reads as TGTGCCAGCTCACGACCCAACTTGAACACCGGGGAGCTGTTTTTT.

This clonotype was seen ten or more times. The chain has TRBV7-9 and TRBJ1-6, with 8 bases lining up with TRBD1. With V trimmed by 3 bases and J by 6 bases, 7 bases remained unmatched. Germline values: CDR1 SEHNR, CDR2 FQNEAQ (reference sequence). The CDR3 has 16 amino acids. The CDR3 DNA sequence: TGTGCCAGCAGCTTGGGTTTGACAGGGGCTAATTCACCCCTCCACTTT. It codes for CASSLGLTGANSPLHF. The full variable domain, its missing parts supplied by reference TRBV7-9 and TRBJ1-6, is DTGVSQNPRHKITKRGQNVTFRCDPISEHNRLYWYRQTLGQGPEFLTYFQNEAQLEKSRLLSDRFSAERPKGSFSTLEIQRTEQGDSAMYLCASSLGLTGANSPLHFGNGTRLTVT.

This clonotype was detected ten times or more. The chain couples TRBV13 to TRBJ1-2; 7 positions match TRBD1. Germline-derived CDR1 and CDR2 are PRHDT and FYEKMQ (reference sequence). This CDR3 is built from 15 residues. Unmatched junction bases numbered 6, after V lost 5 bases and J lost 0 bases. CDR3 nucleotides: TGTGCCAGCAGCACTGGACAGGACTCTAACTATGGCTACACCTTC. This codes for CASSTGQDSNYGYTF.

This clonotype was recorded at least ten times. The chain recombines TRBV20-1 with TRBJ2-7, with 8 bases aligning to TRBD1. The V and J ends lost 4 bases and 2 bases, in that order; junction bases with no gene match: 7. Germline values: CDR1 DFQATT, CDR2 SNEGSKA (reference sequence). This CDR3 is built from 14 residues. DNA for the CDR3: TGCAGTGCTACCGCCGGGACAGGCGCCTACGAGCAGTACTTC. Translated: CSATAGTGAYEQYF.

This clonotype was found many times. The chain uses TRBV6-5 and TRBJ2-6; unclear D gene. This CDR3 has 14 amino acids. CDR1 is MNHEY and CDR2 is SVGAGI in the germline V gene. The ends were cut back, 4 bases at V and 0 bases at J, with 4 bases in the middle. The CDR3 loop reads CASSWASGANVLTF. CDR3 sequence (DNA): TGTGCCAGCAGTTGGGCCTCTGGGGCCAACGTCCTGACTTTC.

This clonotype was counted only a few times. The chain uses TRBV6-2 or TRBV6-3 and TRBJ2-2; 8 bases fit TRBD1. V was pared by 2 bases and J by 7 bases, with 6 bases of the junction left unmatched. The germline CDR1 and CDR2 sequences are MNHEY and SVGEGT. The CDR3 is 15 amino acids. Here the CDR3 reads CASSYVAGGGGELFF. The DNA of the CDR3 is TGTGCCAGCAGTTACGTGGCAGGGGGCGGCGGGGAGCTGTTTTTT.

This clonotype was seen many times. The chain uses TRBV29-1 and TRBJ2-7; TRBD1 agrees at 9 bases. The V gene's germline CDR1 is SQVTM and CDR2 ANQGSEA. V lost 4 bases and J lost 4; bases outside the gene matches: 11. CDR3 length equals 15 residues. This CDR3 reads CSVGGRGQGTYEQYF. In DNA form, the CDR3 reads TGCAGCGTTGGAGGCAGGGGACAGGGTACTTACGAGCAGTACTTC.

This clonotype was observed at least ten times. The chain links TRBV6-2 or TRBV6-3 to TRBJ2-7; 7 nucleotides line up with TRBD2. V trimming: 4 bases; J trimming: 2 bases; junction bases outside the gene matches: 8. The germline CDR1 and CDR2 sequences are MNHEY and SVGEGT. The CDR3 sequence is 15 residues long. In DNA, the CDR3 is TGTGCCAGCAGTTGCTGTTCTAGCGGCACCTACGAGCAGTACTTC. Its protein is CASSCCSSGTYEQYF.

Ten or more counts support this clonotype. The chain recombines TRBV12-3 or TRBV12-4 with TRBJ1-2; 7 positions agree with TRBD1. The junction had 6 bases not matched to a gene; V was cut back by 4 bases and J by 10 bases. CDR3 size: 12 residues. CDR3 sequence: CASSSQGVLYTF. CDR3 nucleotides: TGTGCCAGCAGTTCTCAGGGGGTTCTCTACACCTTC.

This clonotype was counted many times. Written as DNA, the CDR3 is TGTGCCAGCAGCGCCGGGACAGGGGGCCCCAAGGGAGAGACCCAGTACTTC. Its protein is CASSAGTGGPKGETQYF. The chain carries TRBV6-2 or TRBV6-3 and TRBJ2-5, with 12 bases that match TRBD1. The CDR3 is 17 residues long. The J segment lost 4 bases and the V segment lost 6 bases, leaving 12 bases of the junction unmatched. Looked up from germline, CDR1 is MNHEY and CDR2 is SVGEGT.

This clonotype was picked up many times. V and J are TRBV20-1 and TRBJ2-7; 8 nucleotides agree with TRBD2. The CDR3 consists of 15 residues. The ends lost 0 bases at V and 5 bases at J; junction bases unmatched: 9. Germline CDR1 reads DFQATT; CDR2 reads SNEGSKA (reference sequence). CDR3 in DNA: TGCAGTGCTAGAGATCGGGGGGGCGGATTAAACGAGCAGTACTTC. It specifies CSARDRGGGLNEQYF.

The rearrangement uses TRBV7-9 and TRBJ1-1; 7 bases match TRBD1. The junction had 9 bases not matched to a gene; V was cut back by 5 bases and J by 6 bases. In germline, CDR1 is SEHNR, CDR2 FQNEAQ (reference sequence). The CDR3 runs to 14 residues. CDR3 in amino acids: CASSPRQGTAEAFF. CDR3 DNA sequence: TGTGCCAGCAGCCCCCGACAGGGTACGGCTGAAGCTTTCTTT.